This T cell receptor beta chain is from a study of tumor-infiltrating lymphocytes in primary liver carcinoma. Study context: Measuring roughly 4.2 to 10 cm across, the tumors were staged as T1-T3 N0M0.

With respect to this clonotype: The antigen remains undetermined.

Unsorted bulk tissue, about 19-32 mg of it, served as the source for co-extraction of RNA and DNA. Total RNA (approximately 500 ng) served as template for TCR beta cDNA synthesis primed by a constant-region primer. TCR beta libraries came from three nested multiplex PCR rounds using slightly modified ARM-PCR. Researchers ran the first two PCR rounds for roughly 11 cycles each with TRBV1-TRBV30 forward primers and a C-beta reverse primer. TCRdb reprocessed the multiplex PCR reads with MiXCR, giving one entry per CDR3 protein. This sample has roughly 100,000 distinct CDR3 sequences; approximately 80% occur once, and the top ten carry roughly a fifth. The study, taken as a whole, reports: Significantly larger top-250-clone fractions were found in tumors than in blood (p = 0.039). Tumor region pairs outstripped tumor-adjacent and tumor-blood pairs in overlap. Just around 7.5-25% of top clones spanned all five tumor regions.

Germline V CDR1 and CDR2: SGHRS, YFSETQ. This CDR3 is built from 16 residues. This receptor was obtained from a man between 40 and 49 years old with primary liver carcinoma and hepatitis B virus infection. This chain joins TRBV5-1 and TRBJ1-3; the D is unclear. Sample: liver tumor tissue from sampling region 3. Described subset: tumor region T3, left-lateral pole. CDR3 DNA: TGCACCAACAGCTTGGGGTACCGGGCTTCTGGAAACACCATATATTTT. It codes for CTNSLGYRASGNTIYF.